Following are 16 T cell receptor beta chains from one sample sequenced in a study of T-cell reconstitution after alpha-beta-depleted transplantation in children. Preparation of the TCRbeta library involved a method that used unique molecular identifiers. TCRdb fed the PCR reads into MiXCR, producing one record per CDR3 protein. The table lists 450,000 to 600,000 distinct CDR3 sequences, around 18% of them singletons. The sequences come from PBMCs from the stem cell graft donor, collected from the stem cell graft. Receptors were obtained from a human donor who donated a stem cell graft to a child with acute lymphoblastic leukemia.

This clonotype was recorded a few times. J is TRBJ2-2 and V is TRBV20-1; 10 bases fit TRBD1. This CDR3 has 17 amino acids. In germline, CDR1 is DFQATT, CDR2 SNEGSKA (reference sequence). V shed 1 base, J shed 7 bases, and the junction held 12 bases outside the gene matches. Here the CDR3 DNA reads TGCAGTGCTAGAGCCCCCCTTGGACAGGGGGGGGGCGGGGAGCTGTTTTTT. As protein: CSARAPLGQGGGGELFF.

This clonotype was counted between two and nine times. V usage is TRBV5-1 and J usage is TRBJ2-2; D is uncertain. Per the germline V gene, CDR1 is SGHRS and CDR2 is YFSETQ. The V and J ends lost 0 bases and 4 bases respectively, with 7 bases between them. The CDR3 has 14 amino acids. CDR3 in amino acids: CASSLEAATGELFF. The CDR3 region has the DNA TGCGCCAGCAGCTTGGAGGCAGCCACCGGGGAGCTGTTTTTT. Full variable domain (missing parts from reference TRBV5-1 and TRBJ2-2): KAGVTQTPRYLIKTRGQQVTLSCSPISGHRSVSWYQQTPGQGLQFLFEYFSETQRNKGNFPGRFSGRQFSNSRSEMNVSTLELGDSALYLCASSLEAATGELFFGEGSRLTVL.

This clonotype was found a few times. The chain has TRBV27 and TRBJ2-1, with 8 bases aligning to TRBD1. Germline V gene data show CDR1 as MNHEY and CDR2 as SMNVEV (reference sequence). The CDR3 is 12 residues long. Trimming removed 9 bases from V and 9 bases from J; junction bases left unmatched: 7. CDR3 in amino acids: CARADRGVEQFF. CDR3 nucleotide sequence: TGTGCCAGGGCCGACAGGGGCGTTGAGCAGTTCTTC.

This clonotype occurred a few times. The V gene is TRBV12-3 or TRBV12-4, the J gene TRBJ1-5, with D maybe TRBD1 (5 bases). The CDR3 is made up of 13 amino acids. The V gene lost 5 bases and the J gene lost 5 bases, with 10 bases spanning the gap. The CDR3 reads CASSTRGHQPQHF. The CDR3 nucleotides read TGTGCCAGCAGTACAAGGGGTCATCAGCCCCAGCATTTT.

This chain uses TRBV2 with TRBJ2-1; weak D call: TRBD2 (5 bases). The length of the CDR3 is 12 residues. Germline CDR1 SNHLY, CDR2 FYNNEI. V was trimmed by 6 bases and J by 14 bases, leaving 17 bases between them. The CDR3 loop reads CASRAMPGKKFF. The CDR3 region has the DNA TGTGCCAGCAGAGCTATGCCCGGGAAGAAGTTCTTC.

The chain recombines TRBV5-1 with TRBJ1-1; 11 nucleotides agree with TRBD1. The ends lost 2 bases at V and 0 bases at J; junction bases unmatched: 6. Germline V gene data show CDR1 as SGHRS and CDR2 as YFSETQ. The CDR3 covers 17 residues. This CDR3 reads CASSFQGQGGMNTEAFF. The CDR3 region has the DNA TGCGCCAGCAGCTTCCAGGGACAGGGGGGGATGAACACTGAAGCTTTCTTT.

The V gene is TRBV18, the J gene TRBJ1-1, with unresolved D. Trimming cost V 4 bases and J 3 bases, with 9 bases left between them. Looked up from germline, CDR1 is KGHSH and CDR2 is LQKENI. The CDR3 runs to 13 residues. The CDR3 DNA is TGTGCCAGCTCACGTCAGGAGCACACTGAAGCTTTCTTT. Residues: CASSRQEHTEAFF.

CDR3 sequence (DNA): TGTGCCGGGGCGCTAGCGGGCCGAGAGACCCAGTACTTC. Its protein is CAGALAGRETQYF. The chain links TRBV5-6 to TRBJ2-5; the match to TRBD2 covers 8 bases. The trim removed 10 bases at V and 4 bases at J, leaving 9 bases unmatched. CDR3 length: 13 residues. The germline V gene encodes CDR1 SGHDT and CDR2 YYEEEE.

Many counts were recorded for this clonotype. The CDR3 DNA reads TGTGCCAGCAGCTTGCAAATAGATACCTACAATGAGCAGTTCTTC. It codes for CASSLQIDTYNEQFF. The genes are TRBV7-9 and TRBJ2-1; D uncertain. This CDR3 spans 15 amino acids. CDR1 and CDR2 from the germline V gene are SEHNR and FQNEAQ (reference sequence). V was cut by 3 bases and J by 2 bases, with 11 bases left in between.

The chain links TRBV30 to TRBJ1-4; a weak D match, TRBD1 (5 bases). Between the trimmed V and J ends, which lost 2 bases and 7 bases, there was a span of 17 bases. CDR3 length: 15 residues. The germline V gene has CDR1 GTSNPN and CDR2 SVGIG (reference sequence). Here the CDR3 reads CAWSIAANGAEKLFF. CDR3 DNA sequence: TGTGCCTGGAGTATAGCAGCAAACGGGGCTGAAAAACTGTTTTTT.

The V gene is TRBV19, the J gene TRBJ2-6; D is unresolved. With 1 base removed from V and 2 bases from J, the gap between germline ends came to 6 bases. The CDR3 is 15 residues long. Germline lookup yields CDR1 LNHDA and CDR2 SQIVND (reference sequence). The CDR3 is CASSIVGTGANVLTF. CDR3 sequence (DNA): TGTGCCAGTAGTATAGTAGGGACTGGGGCCAACGTCCTGACTTTC.

This clonotype came up a few times. The CDR3 nucleotides are TGCGCCAGCAGCTTGGTACAGGGGGCGGTCAATGAGCAGTTCTTC. Translation: CASSLVQGAVNEQFF. The chain recombines TRBV5-1 with TRBJ2-1, with TRBD1 identical over 9 bases. This CDR3 is 15 amino acids long. V lost 0 bases to trimming and J lost 6 bases; unmatched junction nucleotides: 4. Germline V gene data show CDR1 as SGHRS and CDR2 as YFSETQ.

This rearrangement joins TRBV7-9 to TRBJ1-1, with D unresolved. Germline V gene sequence: CDR1 SEHNR, CDR2 FQNEAQ (reference sequence). The V and J ends lost 4 bases and 3 bases respectively, with 15 bases between them. The length of the CDR3 is 15 residues. CDR3 DNA: TGTGCCAGCAGCTCCACGTTCTCTCCTTACACTGAAGCTTTCTTT. Encoded protein: CASSSTFSPYTEAFF. The variable domain in full, with the rest retrieved from reference TRBV7-9 and TRBJ1-1, is DTGVSQNPRHKITKRGQNVTFRCDPISEHNRLYWYRQTLGQGPEFLTYFQNEAQLEKSRLLSDRFSAERPKGSFSTLEIQRTEQGDSAMYLCASSSTFSPYTEAFFGQGTRLTVV.

V usage is TRBV5-1 and J usage is TRBJ2-7; D unresolved. The CDR3 is 15 residues long. CDR1 is SGHRS, CDR2 YFSETQ, per germline. Trimming took off 1 base at V and 2 bases at J, with 13 bases between the two ends. CDR3 bases: TGCGCCAGCAGCTTGTTTCCAGACAACACCTACGAGCAGTACTTC. Its protein product is CASSLFPDNTYEQYF.

This clonotype showed up just a few times. The chain recombines TRBV7-9 with TRBJ1-2; 9 bases align to TRBD1. Germline V lookup: CDR1 SEHNR, CDR2 FQNEAQ (reference sequence). This CDR3 is built from 14 residues. V lost 3 bases to trimming and J lost 8 bases; unmatched junction nucleotides: 7. The CDR3 coding sequence is TGTGCCAGCAGCTTTGAGACCGGGACAGGGGGCTACACCTTC. The encoded protein is CASSFETGTGGYTF.

V and J are TRBV6-6 and TRBJ1-1; a possible D gene is TRBD1 (6 bases). Germline V gives CDR1 MNHNY, CDR2 SVGAGI (reference sequence). V was clipped by 2 bases and J by 7 bases, with 11 bases between them. The CDR3 extends over 13 amino acids. CDR3 in DNA: TGTGCCAGCAGTTACCCGGGGGGCGGTGAAGCTTTCTTT. Translated, it gives CASSYPGGGEAFF.